The 20 T cell receptor beta chains below were found in one sample sequenced in a study of T cell responses to AZD1222 COVID-19 vaccine. Clones were read by immunoSEQ multiplex PCR, and TCRdb kept only the in-frame ones, dropping some. The sample shows around 120,000 clones, roughly nine tenths of them seen only once. Sequencing used peripheral blood, obtained on day 0 of AZD1222 vaccination. Every receptor here comes from an adult in good health.

The J gene is TRBJ1-5, the V gene TRBV10-3; D unclear. V was shortened by 0 bases and J by 0 bases, with 3 bases between the two germline ends. Germline V lookup: CDR1 ENHRY, CDR2 SYGVKD. This CDR3 contains 14 residues. In DNA, the CDR3 is TGTGCCATCAGTGAGTCCGGTAGCAATCAGCCCCAGCATTTT. This translates into CAISESGSNQPQHF.

The chain uses TRBV9 and TRBJ1-5; 8 nucleotides line up with TRBD1. This CDR3 region has 13 residues. Germline trimming cut 8 bases from V and 6 bases from J; bases unmatched to any gene: 7. Germline CDR1 SGDLS, CDR2 YYNGEE. The DNA for the CDR3 is TGTGCCAGGACCCGCGGGACAGGTCAGCCCCAGCATTTT. Translating gives CARTRGTGQPQHF.

The chain employs TRBV7-9 and TRBJ1-5; D ambiguous. The CDR3 is 13 amino acids. CDR1 SEHNR and CDR2 FQNEAQ come from the germline V gene (reference sequence). V lost 4 bases to trimming and J lost 4 bases, with 8 bases between them. CDR3 loop: CASSSGSNQPQHF. The CDR3 DNA sequence: TGTGCCAGCAGCTCGGGGTCTAATCAGCCCCAGCATTTT.

To note about this clone: Relative to the germline gene, one junction end is altered; a read error may explain this. The genes are TRBV2 and TRBJ1-1; TRBD1 is a possible D gene (6 bases). CDR1 and CDR2 from the germline V gene are SNHLY and FYNNEI. The CDR3 loop spans 12 amino acids. CDR3 DNA sequence: TGTGCCAGCAGTGAGGTGGTGGGGGGCAGCGACTTT. Its translation is CASSEVVGGSDF.

This chain links TRBV7-9 with TRBJ2-1; TRBD2 aligns across 9 bases. With V trimmed by 5 bases and J by 3 bases, 8 bases remained unmatched. Germline V gives CDR1 SEHNR, CDR2 FQNEAQ (reference sequence). This CDR3 contains 16 residues. CDR3 DNA sequence: TGTGCCAGCAGCCAGGGGCTAGCGGGACTCTACAATGAGCAGTTCTTC. This sequence encodes CASSQGLAGLYNEQFF.

This sequence joins TRBV11-2 and TRBJ2-3; D gene ambiguous. Germline CDR1 SGHAT, CDR2 FQNNGV. The CDR3 contains 15 residues. The V gene lost 6 bases and the J gene lost 2 bases, with 15 bases spanning the gap. The CDR3 coding sequence is TGTGCCAGCAGAGAATATGGCGGAAACACAGATACGCAGTATTTT. Translation: CASREYGGNTDTQYF.

The chain is built from TRBV1 and TRBJ2-6; the table's D call, TRBD2, was not checked against the DNA. TRBV1 is a known pseudogene. The CDR3 extends over 18 amino acids. The CDR3 region has the DNA TGCACCAGCAGCCAAGAAAGAGCGGGACTCTCTGGGGCCAACGTCCTGACTTTC. This sequence encodes CTSSQERAGLSGANVLTF.

This chain connects TRBV5-1 to TRBJ1-1, with a tentative D call TRBD1 (6 bases). The CDR3 length is 13 residues. V was pared by 2 bases and J by 5 bases, with 10 bases between. Looked up from germline, CDR1 is SGHRS and CDR2 is YFSETQ. CDR3 sequence reads: CASSFGQGTEAFF. The CDR3 nucleotides read TGCGCCAGCAGCTTCGGTCAGGGGACTGAAGCTTTCTTT.

The V call is TRBV27, the J call TRBJ2-3; 7 bases match TRBD1. The CDR3 runs to 13 residues. CDR1 is MNHEY, CDR2 SMNVEV, per germline (reference sequence). Unmatched junction bases numbered 5, after V lost 9 bases and J lost 2 bases. CDR3 nucleotide sequence: TGTGCCAGTTCGGGACAGAACACAGATACGCAGTATTTT. Amino acid sequence: CASSGQNTDTQYF.

The J gene is TRBJ1-4, the V gene TRBV21-1. TRBV21-1 is a pseudogene segment. This CDR3 contains 17 residues. The CDR3 reads CASSKEEHGATNEKLFF. Here the CDR3 DNA reads TGTGCCAGCAGCAAAGAGGAACATGGGGCAACTAATGAAAAACTGTTTTTT.

This clone came up once. The chain employs TRBV7-2 and TRBJ2-1; D perhaps matches TRBD2 (6 bases). Germline V lookup: CDR1 SGHTA, CDR2 FQGNSA. The CDR3 consists of 13 residues. V was clipped by 3 bases and J by 7 bases, with 10 bases between them. The CDR3 sequence is CASSFRGNNEQFF. As DNA, the CDR3 is TGTGCCAGCAGCTTTCGGGGGAATAATGAGCAGTTCTTC.

This chain uses TRBV18 with TRBJ2-2; 11 nucleotides match TRBD2. J lost 2 bases, V lost 1 base, and 6 bases had no gene match. The CDR3 runs 18 residues. The germline V gene encodes CDR1 KGHSH and CDR2 LQKENI. CDR3 sequence: CASSPLGTSGVNTGELFF. For the CDR3, the DNA is TGTGCCAGCTCACCACTCGGGACTAGCGGAGTTAACACCGGGGAGCTGTTTTTT.

V gene TRBV15 combines with J gene TRBJ2-1; 9 positions match TRBD1. V lost 0 bases and J lost 9; bases outside the gene matches: 9. The CDR3 is 16 residues long. From germline, CDR1 is LNHNV and CDR2 YYDKDF (reference sequence). The CDR3 is CATSREHRGLLGEQFF. In DNA, the CDR3 is TGTGCCACCAGCAGAGAGCACAGGGGGCTTCTTGGTGAGCAGTTCTTC.

The gene calls are TRBV5-5 and TRBJ1-2; 9 bases are shared with TRBD1. With 4 bases clipped from V and 6 bases from J, the junction kept 4 bases outside the gene matches. The CDR3 loop spans 13 amino acids. CDR1 and CDR2 from the germline V gene are SGHKS and YYEKEE (reference sequence). The CDR3 sequence: CASSGGQGNGYTF. For the CDR3, the DNA is TGTGCCAGCAGCGGCGGACAGGGGAATGGCTACACCTTC.

Notes on this clone: The identical CDR3 is also encoded by other nucleotide sequences in the sample. The chain is built from TRBV27 and TRBJ2-1, with 9 bases that match TRBD1. Unmatched junction bases numbered 6, after V lost 8 bases and J lost 4 bases. Germline V gene data show CDR1 as MNHEY and CDR2 as SMNVEV (reference sequence). The CDR3 extends over 14 amino acids. CDR3 sequence reads: CASSSGTGYNEQFF. The CDR3 DNA is TGTGCCAGCTCGTCCGGGACAGGGTACAATGAGCAGTTCTTC.

The chain joins TRBV28 to TRBJ2-1, with D perhaps assigned TRBD1 or TRBD2 (6 bases each). Germline V gene sequence: CDR1 MDHEN, CDR2 SYDVKM. This CDR3 spans 15 amino acids. V dropped 1 base and J dropped 8 bases, with 15 bases sitting between them. For the CDR3, the DNA is TGTGCCAGCAGTTTATTCGGGGGCGGCGAATATGAGCAGTTCTTC. Residues: CASSLFGGGEYEQFF.

V usage is TRBV6-5 and J usage is TRBJ1-6; 9 bases line up with TRBD1. The CDR3 is made up of 15 amino acids. V was pared by 6 bases and J by 8 bases, with 8 bases of the junction left unmatched. From germline, CDR1 is MNHEY and CDR2 SVGAGI. CDR3 in DNA: TGTGCCAGCAGGGACTCGGACAGGGGTCATTCACCCCTCCACTTT. It is translated as CASRDSDRGHSPLHF.

V and J are TRBV27 and TRBJ2-5; D gene ambiguous. V was trimmed by 6 bases and J by 4 bases, leaving 12 bases between them. CDR1 and CDR2 from the germline V gene are MNHEY and SMNVEV (reference sequence). CDR3 length equals 13 residues. The DNA of the CDR3 is TGTGCCAGCAGAGAGCGTAGACGAGAGACCCAGTACTTC. Translated, it gives CASRERRRETQYF.

The genes are TRBV9 and TRBJ2-1, with D unclear. Trimming shortened V by 3 bases and J by 15 bases, and 13 bases separated the two germline ends. Germline CDR1 is SGDLS and CDR2 is YYNGEE. The length of the CDR3 is 11 residues. This chain's CDR3 is CASSGSPGLFF. The DNA of the CDR3 is TGTGCCAGCAGCGGATCACCCGGTCTGTTCTTC.

This rearrangement joins TRBV18 to TRBJ2-2; the D is unclear. CDR1 and CDR2 (germline): KGHSH, LQKENI. Trimming shortened V by 3 bases and J by 6 bases, and 8 bases separated the two germline ends. CDR3 size: 13 residues. This CDR3 reads CASSPDLSGELFF. The CDR3 DNA sequence: TGTGCCAGCTCACCCGACCTCTCCGGGGAGCTGTTTTTT.